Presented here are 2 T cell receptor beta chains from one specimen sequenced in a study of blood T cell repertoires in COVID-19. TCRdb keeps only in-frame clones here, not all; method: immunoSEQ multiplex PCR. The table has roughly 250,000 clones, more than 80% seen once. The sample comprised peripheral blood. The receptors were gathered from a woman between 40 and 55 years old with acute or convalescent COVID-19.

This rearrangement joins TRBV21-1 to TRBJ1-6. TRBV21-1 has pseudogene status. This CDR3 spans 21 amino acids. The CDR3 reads CASSKWEGPRGERRRNSPLHF. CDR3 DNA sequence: TGTGCCAGCAGCAAGTGGGAAGGGCCCCGGGGTGAACGGCGGAGGAATTCACCCCTCCACTTT.

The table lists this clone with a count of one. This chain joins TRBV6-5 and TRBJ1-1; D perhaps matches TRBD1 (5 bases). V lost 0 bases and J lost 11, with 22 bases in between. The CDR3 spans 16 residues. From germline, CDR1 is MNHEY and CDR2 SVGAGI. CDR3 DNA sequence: TGTGCCAGCAGTTACTCGAATGGTCCTCTCGGGGGTCGGGCTTTCTTT. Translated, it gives CASSYSNGPLGGRAFF.